The 19 T cell receptor beta chains presented below share a single source sample, sequenced in a study of shared clonotypes between healthy human individuals. Assay used: immunoSEQ multiplex PCR; TCRdb lists only in-frame clones, some missing. The sample yields fewer than 850,000 clones, 55% to 75% seen once. Material: memory CD4+ T cells sorted from blood. Subset meaning: CD45RA-negative fraction. Every receptor here comes from a woman between 25 and 40 years old in good health.

The chain carries TRBV18 and TRBJ2-7, with 7 bases fitting TRBD1. Germline V lookup: CDR1 KGHSH, CDR2 LQKENI. The trim removed 0 bases at V and 3 bases at J, leaving 5 bases unmatched. The CDR3 contains 15 residues. DNA of the CDR3: TGTGCCAGCTCACCACCGATGGGACAGAACTACGAGCAGTACTTC. Protein product: CASSPPMGQNYEQYF.

This clone occurred once. The V gene is TRBV27, the J gene TRBJ1-1, with 7 bases lining up with TRBD1. The CDR3 consists of 13 residues. Trimming cost V 7 bases and J 3 bases; bases outside gene matches: 5. CDR1 MNHEY and CDR2 SMNVEV come from the germline V gene (reference sequence). The CDR3: CASTRQGDTEAFF. CDR3 in DNA: TGTGCCAGCACCCGACAGGGCGACACTGAAGCTTTCTTT.

This chain links TRBV6-1 with TRBJ2-5; a weak D match, TRBD2 (6 bases). The germline V gene encodes CDR1 MNHNS and CDR2 SASEGT. The CDR3 covers 14 residues. The V end was cut by 3 bases, the J end by 5 bases, with 13 bases between. The DNA of the CDR3 is TGTGCCAGCAGTGACCGGGAGTATAAGGAGACCCAGTACTTC. Translated: CASSDREYKETQYF.

This clone appeared a few times. The rearrangement uses TRBV9 and TRBJ2-1; TRBD2 matches 9 bases. The J segment lost 7 bases and the V segment lost 4 bases, leaving 12 bases of the junction unmatched. The CDR3 covers 16 residues. Germline CDR1 and CDR2: SGDLS and YYNGEE. The CDR3 reads CASSTPRGGLANEQFF. CDR3 sequence (DNA): TGTGCCAGCAGCACCCCGAGGGGGGGACTAGCAAATGAGCAGTTCTTC.

The V call is TRBV6-6, the J call TRBJ2-2; the D is unclear. The CDR3 loop spans 12 amino acids. The V gene's germline CDR1 is MNHNY and CDR2 SVGAGI (reference sequence). Trimming left V 6 bases short and J 6 bases short, with 8 bases between. CDR3 sequence (DNA): TGTGCCAGCAGCCTTAAACCCGGGGAGCTGTTTTTT. It is translated as CASSLKPGELFF.

CDR3 in DNA: TGTGCCAGCAGTGACAAAACGTTCTGGGACGAGCAGTACTTC. Encoded protein: CASSDKTFWDEQYF. The rearrangement links TRBV6-4 to TRBJ2-7; D is ambiguous. Germline CDR1 MRHNA, CDR2 SNTAGT. V dropped 2 bases and J dropped 5 bases, with 13 bases sitting between them. CDR3 length: 14 residues.

The chain has TRBV27 and TRBJ2-5, with a possible D match to TRBD1 (6 bases). The CDR3 covers 13 residues. The V and J ends lost 8 bases and 1 base respectively, with 11 bases between them. From germline, CDR1 is MNHEY and CDR2 SMNVEV (reference sequence). The CDR3 nucleotides read TGTGCCAGCTCCCGACAGGTCCAAGAGACCCAGTACTTC. This codes for CASSRQVQETQYF.

This clone was found once. An end of the junction differs from the germline gene, which may be a read error. CDR3 region: CASSLAGPSYNEQFF. CDR3 nucleotide sequence: TGTGCCAGCAGCCTAGCGGGGCCCTCCTACAATGAGCAGTTCTTC. The chain uses TRBV7-2 and TRBJ2-1, with 9 nucleotides matching TRBD2. The CDR3 spans 15 residues. Germline CDR1 SGHTA, CDR2 FQGNSA.

The V and J genes are TRBV2 and TRBJ1-2, with TRBD1 matching over 7 bases. Germline V lookup: CDR1 SNHLY, CDR2 FYNNEI. The length of the CDR3 is 14 residues. The J segment lost 4 bases and the V segment lost 6 bases, leaving 8 bases of the junction unmatched. CDR3 sequence reads: CASRGNSGGYGYTF. CDR3 DNA: TGTGCCAGCAGGGGGAATTCAGGGGGCTATGGCTACACCTTC.

The chain employs TRBV5-1 and TRBJ2-7; D possibly corresponds to TRBD1 (6 bases). This CDR3 comprises 15 residues. Germline values: CDR1 SGHRS, CDR2 YFSETQ. Deletions cut 3 bases from V and 4 bases from J, with 17 bases between. Written as DNA, the CDR3 is TGCGCCAGCAGCTCCCGTGCGCAGGGGTCTTACGAGCAGTACTTC. It yields the protein CASSSRAQGSYEQYF.

The chain's CDR3 is CASTNTQGAGTGELFF. The CDR3 region has the DNA TGTGCCAGCACGAACACCCAGGGGGCGGGCACCGGGGAGCTGTTTTTT. This rearrangement joins TRBV28 to TRBJ2-2, with 8 bases that match TRBD1. There are 16 residues in the CDR3. Trimming removed 7 bases from V and 4 bases from J; junction bases left unmatched: 11. Per germline, CDR1 MDHEN and CDR2 SYDVKM.

Written as DNA, the CDR3 is TGTGCCAGCAGTTTTGTTAGCGGTCCAAGCTCCTACAATGAGCAGTTCTTC. Translating gives CASSFVSGPSSYNEQFF. This chain joins TRBV27 and TRBJ2-1, with a tentative D call TRBD2 (6 bases). Trimming took off 3 bases at V and 0 bases at J, with 15 bases between the two ends. The CDR3 length is 17 residues. CDR1 and CDR2 (germline): MNHEY, SMNVEV (reference sequence).

The chain carries TRBV18 and TRBJ1-5; no clear D. CDR1 and CDR2 (germline): KGHSH, LQKENI. CDR3 length: 13 amino acids. Between the trimmed V and J ends, which lost 5 bases and 1 base, there was a span of 6 bases. The CDR3 loop reads CASSTDSNQPQHF. CDR3 DNA sequence: TGTGCCAGCTCAACGGACAGCAATCAGCCCCAGCATTTT.

V is TRBV7-9 and J is TRBJ2-7; 11 bases match TRBD1. The CDR3 totals 15 residues. J was trimmed by 6 bases and V by 5 bases; bases with no gene match: 9. The V gene's germline CDR1 is SEHNR and CDR2 FQNEAQ (reference sequence). In nucleotides, the CDR3 is TGTGCCAGCAGCAGCTCGGACAGGGGGCTTGTCGAGCAGTACTTC. As protein: CASSSSDRGLVEQYF.

This clone was seen a few times. The chain is built from TRBV7-2 and TRBJ2-7; D is perhaps TRBD2 (5 bases). The CDR3 loop spans 16 amino acids. V gave up 1 base and J gave up 7 bases, with 20 bases separating them. CDR1 and CDR2 (germline): SGHTA, FQGNSA. DNA of the CDR3: TGTGCCAGCAGCTTAGTTGCTAGCCTAGGCCCCTGGGAGCAGTACTTC. Translation: CASSLVASLGPWEQYF.

The V call is TRBV23-1, the J call TRBJ2-1, with a weak D call TRBD2 (5 bases). TRBV23-1 is placed among ORFs of uncertain function. The ends were cut back, 6 bases at V and 0 bases at J, with 12 bases in the middle. This CDR3 is built from 15 residues. The CDR3 DNA is TGCGCCAGCAGCCGTCGGGAAAACTCCTACAATGAGCAGTTCTTC. It translates to CASSRRENSYNEQFF.

The chain joins TRBV19 to TRBJ1-5, with unresolved D. Germline lookup yields CDR1 LNHDA and CDR2 SQIVND (reference sequence). This CDR3 contains 16 residues. Trimming took off 8 bases at V and 4 bases at J, with 21 bases between the two ends. The DNA of the CDR3 is TGTGCCAGTTCGAAGACCGCGGGGAATCGTAATCAGCCCCAGCATTTT. Translation: CASSKTAGNRNQPQHF.

This clone was observed once. The V call is TRBV11-3, the J call TRBJ2-7; D ambiguous. V was cut by 0 bases and J by 6 bases, with 9 bases left in between. This CDR3 contains 13 residues. CDR1 and CDR2 from the germline V gene are SGHNT and YENEEA. The CDR3 DNA sequence: TGTGCCAGCAGCTTAGACTACAGTCGCGAGCAGTACTTC. It is translated as CASSLDYSREQYF.

The J gene is TRBJ2-7, the V gene TRBV7-2, with a weak D call TRBD1 (6 bases). This CDR3 has 14 residues. Trimming removed 4 bases at V and 2 bases at J, with 12 bases between. Per germline, CDR1 SGHTA and CDR2 FQGNSA. The CDR3 coding sequence is TGTGCCAGCAGCTGGACAGAGACGACCTACGAGCAGTACTTC. It codes for CASSWTETTYEQYF.